Listed here are 21 T cell receptor beta chains from one sample, sequenced in a study of T cell repertoires in cytomegalovirus infection. TCRdb analysed the reads with MiXCR anew, one entry per CDR3 protein. The table shows 170,000 or so distinct CDR3 sequences, with 15% to 20% occurring only once. The material sequenced was CD8+ T cells from PBMCs. The receptors were gathered from a human donor in good health (CMV status not recorded). Some clones in this sample may be carry-over from other donors' samples.

This clonotype occurred a few times. The chain has TRBV11-2 and TRBJ2-1, with 12 nucleotides matching TRBD2. V shed 4 bases, J shed 7 bases, and the junction held 5 bases outside the gene matches. The CDR3 loop spans 15 amino acids. Germline V gene data show CDR1 as SGHAT and CDR2 as FQNNGV. The CDR3 reads CASSSSSGGANEQFF. The CDR3, as DNA: TGTGCCAGCAGCTCCTCTAGCGGGGGGGCGAATGAGCAGTTCTTC.

This clonotype appeared a few times. The chain has TRBV28 and TRBJ2-7; TRBD1 agrees at 8 bases. From germline, CDR1 is MDHEN and CDR2 SYDVKM. This CDR3 spans 15 amino acids. V gave up 6 bases and J gave up 3 bases; unmatched junction bases: 10. CDR3 amino acids: CASRPPGQARYEQYF. As DNA, the CDR3 is TGTGCCAGCAGGCCACCGGGACAGGCGCGCTACGAGCAGTACTTC.

The J gene is TRBJ1-4, the V gene TRBV7-9; D is possibly TRBD1 (5 bases). CDR1 is SEHNR and CDR2 is FQNEAQ in the germline V gene (reference sequence). The V gene lost 4 bases and the J gene lost 7 bases, with 7 bases spanning the gap. The CDR3 loop spans 12 amino acids. CDR3 amino acids: CASSSGTEKLFF. The CDR3 coding sequence is TGTGCCAGCAGCTCGGGGACTGAAAAACTGTTTTTT.

V gene TRBV9 combines with J gene TRBJ1-4; 7 bases match TRBD1. After removal of 0 bases from V and 8 bases from J, the junction contained 7 bases not matched to a gene. Germline assignment: CDR1 SGDLS and CDR2 YYNGEE. This CDR3 region has 15 residues. The CDR3: CASSVALTGAEKLFF. The CDR3 nucleotides are TGTGCCAGCAGCGTAGCTCTAACAGGGGCGGAAAAACTGTTTTTT.

V usage is TRBV7-4 and J usage is TRBJ2-5; possibly TRBD2 for D (6 bases). The CDR3 runs 11 residues. Trimming stripped 1 base from V and 10 bases from J, with 7 bases between. Germline V gene lookup returns CDR1 SGHVT and CDR2 SQSDAQ. CDR3 amino acids: CASSLGEVQYF. The DNA for the CDR3 is TGTGCCAGCAGCTTAGGGGAGGTCCAGTACTTC.

The V gene is TRBV6-1, the J gene TRBJ2-7, with TRBD2 as a possible D gene (6 bases). Deletions cut 5 bases from V and 3 bases from J, with 17 bases between. Per germline, CDR1 MNHNS and CDR2 SASEGT. The CDR3 contains 15 residues. The CDR3 sequence: CASSTLALEGYEQYF. The CDR3 nucleotides read TGTGCCAGCAGTACCTTGGCGTTGGAGGGCTACGAGCAGTACTTC.

For this clonotype: This clone may be a read error of a much larger clone one base away. This chain links TRBV7-2 with TRBJ2-5, with D hard to call. Germline CDR1 SGHTA, CDR2 FQGNSA. CDR3 length: 13 amino acids. CDR3 sequence reads: CVSILGRWETQYF. DNA of the CDR3: TGTGTCAGCATTCTCGGAAGATGGGAGACCCAGTACTTC.

This clonotype occurred many times. The chain employs TRBV29-1 and TRBJ1-1; D unresolved. The V and J ends lost 6 bases and 7 bases respectively, with 9 bases between them. This CDR3 has 10 residues. CDR1 and CDR2 (germline): SQVTM, ANQGSEA. This CDR3 is CSVVVVEAFF. The CDR3 DNA follows: TGCAGCGTAGTGGTGGTTGAAGCTTTCTTT.

This sequence joins TRBV5-6 and TRBJ2-7; TRBD2 matches at 10 bases. Germline CDR1 is SGHDT and CDR2 is YYEEEE. CDR3 size: 15 residues. Germline trimming cut 2 bases from V and 2 bases from J; bases unmatched to any gene: 4. CDR3 protein: CASSLSGGAAYEQYF. CDR3 DNA: TGTGCCAGCAGCTTAAGCGGGGGGGCCGCCTACGAGCAGTACTTC.

In this sample, this clonotype turned up a few times. The V gene is TRBV20-1, the J gene TRBJ2-5, with 15 nucleotides matching TRBD2. The CDR3 extends over 16 amino acids. CDR1 is DFQATT, CDR2 SNEGSKA, per germline (reference sequence). V dropped 6 bases and J dropped 1; count of bases not matched to a gene: 6. This CDR3 is CSARGLAGGIQETQYF. DNA for the CDR3: TGCAGTGCCCGAGGACTAGCGGGGGGGATCCAAGAGACCCAGTACTTC.

This chain connects TRBV5-6 to TRBJ2-1; 7 bases align to TRBD2. The germline gives CDR1 SGHDT, CDR2 YYEEEE. Trimming cost V 6 bases and J 4 bases; bases outside gene matches: 4. The CDR3 is made up of 13 amino acids. The CDR3 DNA is TGTGCCAGCACCTGGGGGGGTTACAATGAGCAGTTCTTC. This gives the protein CASTWGGYNEQFF.

The V call is TRBV4-2, the J call TRBJ1-3; TRBD1 might be the D (6 bases). Germline CDR1 reads LGHNA; CDR2 reads YNFKEQ. The CDR3 spans 19 residues. V was cut by 4 bases and J by 2 bases, with 24 bases left in between. CDR3 in amino acids: CASSPLGFGGGVTGNTIYF. The CDR3 region has the DNA TGTGCCAGCAGCCCCCTCGGGTTTGGGGGCGGAGTCACTGGAAACACCATATATTTT.

This clonotype was observed a few times. V gene TRBV7-9 combines with J gene TRBJ1-5, with unresolved D. The CDR3 spans 15 residues. Germline CDR1 SEHNR, CDR2 FQNEAQ (reference sequence). Trimming removed 4 bases from V and 5 bases from J, with 15 bases in between. The CDR3 here is CASSSGRGRHQPQHF. DNA for the CDR3: TGTGCCAGCAGCTCGGGGAGAGGTCGCCATCAGCCCCAGCATTTT.

The V call is TRBV29-1, the J call TRBJ2-1, with D uncertain. This CDR3 comprises 12 residues. Trimming cost V 7 bases and J 1 base, with 8 bases left between them. The germline V gene encodes CDR1 SQVTM and CDR2 ANQGSEA. The CDR3 is CSASGSYNEQFF. The CDR3 DNA sequence: TGCAGCGCCTCCGGGTCCTACAATGAGCAGTTCTTC.

CDR3 sequence: CASRITGDTQYF. For the CDR3, the DNA is TGTGCCAGCCGTATAACGGGAGATACGCAGTATTTT. This chain connects TRBV7-2 to TRBJ2-3, with no clear D. The CDR3 has 12 residues. The germline gives CDR1 SGHTA, CDR2 FQGNSA. V was shortened by 8 bases and J by 5 bases, with 11 bases between the two germline ends.

The V gene is TRBV25-1, the J gene TRBJ1-6, with unresolved D. The CDR3 runs 14 residues. Trimming stripped 8 bases from V and 0 bases from J, with 8 bases between. Germline V gene data show CDR1 as MGHDK and CDR2 as SYGVNS. DNA for the CDR3: TGTGCCAGCGGTTCGAGCTCCTATAATTCACCCCTCCACTTT. It is translated as CASGSSSYNSPLHF.

This clonotype was seen more than once but under ten times. The chain is built from TRBV29-1 and TRBJ1-4; D gene unclear. Germline loops: CDR1 SQVTM, CDR2 ANQGSEA. Trimming took 4 bases from V and 5 from J, leaving 8 bases between them. The CDR3 covers 12 residues. The CDR3 DNA is TGCAGCGTTGTAGGAGGAAATGAAAAACTGTTTTTT. As protein: CSVVGGNEKLFF.

The sample holds a few counts of this clonotype. This chain links TRBV7-9 with TRBJ2-7; perhaps TRBD1 as D (5 bases). Germline CDR1 reads SEHNR; CDR2 reads FQNEAQ (reference sequence). The CDR3 sequence is 13 residues long. Trimming took 5 bases from V and 5 from J, leaving 13 bases between them. As DNA, the CDR3 is TGTGCCAGCAGCCCCACAGGAAGGAACGAGCAGTACTTC. Amino acids: CASSPTGRNEQYF.

This clonotype was seen a handful of times. The CDR3 sequence is CASSSGTREKNEQFF. In DNA form, the CDR3 reads TGTGCCAGCAGCTCCGGGACTAGGGAAAAAAATGAGCAGTTCTTC. This chain uses TRBV4-2 with TRBJ2-1; 8 positions agree with TRBD2. Per germline, CDR1 LGHNA and CDR2 YNFKEQ. CDR3 size: 15 residues. With 5 bases clipped from V and 7 bases from J, the junction kept 10 bases outside the gene matches.

This clonotype was recorded a few times. The chain links TRBV4-3 to TRBJ2-7; 10 nucleotides agree with TRBD1. V shed 0 bases and J 2 bases; nucleotides not matched to a gene: 4. The germline V gene encodes CDR1 LGHNA and CDR2 YSLEER. The CDR3 contains 16 residues. CDR3 residues: CASSQDQGTGAYEQYF. The CDR3, as DNA: TGCGCCAGCAGCCAAGATCAGGGGACAGGGGCCTACGAGCAGTACTTC.

Details on this clonotype: The junction differs from germline at one of its ends, possibly a read error. The chain uses TRBV27 and TRBJ1-5, with 8 bases fitting TRBD1. This CDR3 has 14 residues. Germline CDR1 reads MNHEY; CDR2 reads SMNVEV (reference sequence). As DNA, the CDR3 is TGTGCCAGCAGTTCAGGACAGGGCGGTCAGCCCCAGCGTTTT. Residues: CASSSGQGGQPQRF.